Listed below are T cell receptor beta chains from one sample, sequenced in a study of blood T cell repertoires in COVID-19. Produced via immunoSEQ multiplex PCR; TCRdb's table is partial and in-frame only. The sample has over 100,000 clones; around 86% are singletons. The sample consisted of peripheral blood. These receptors all come from a man aged 50 to 60 with active or convalescent COVID-19. Each CDR3 is given with its conserved first and last residue.

j_gene: TRBJ1-4; v_gene: TRBV6-1; CDR3aa: CASSEPGGVQEKLFF
j_gene: TRBJ1-2; v_gene: TRBV13; CDR3aa: CASSYNGGLAYNYGYTF
j_gene: TRBJ2-1; v_gene: TRBV10-1; CDR3aa: CASSDRTGINNEQFF
j_gene: TRBJ2-7; v_gene: TRBV24-1; CDR3aa: CATSRRLQGYEQYF
j_gene: TRBJ2-2; v_gene: TRBV24-1; CDR3aa: CATRAETNTGELFF
j_gene: TRBJ1-4; v_gene: TRBV5-1; CDR3aa: CASSLGLGGTEKLFF
j_gene: TRBJ2-5; v_gene: TRBV7-9; CDR3aa: CASSRGNQETQYF
j_gene: TRBJ2-1; v_gene: TRBV7-9; CDR3aa: CASSSPETGKDEQFF
j_gene: TRBJ1-3; v_gene: TRBV3-1/TRBV3-2; CDR3aa: CASSQGPGVGNTIYF
j_gene: TRBJ1-6; v_gene: TRBV6-1; CDR3aa: CASSEGTTNSPLHF
j_gene: TRBJ2-5; v_gene: TRBV10-1; CDR3aa: CASSESGQGAQYF
j_gene: TRBJ2-7; v_gene: TRBV9; CDR3aa: CASSPSDRRVYEQYF
j_gene: TRBJ1-6; v_gene: TRBV6-6; CDR3aa: CASSYPGAGFNSPLHF
j_gene: TRBJ2-5; v_gene: TRBV10-3; CDR3aa: CATRDSQETQYF
j_gene: TRBJ2-2; v_gene: TRBV11-2; CDR3aa: CASSLVAGTANTGELFF
j_gene: TRBJ1-4; v_gene: TRBV24-1; CDR3aa: CATQDGYNEKLFF
j_gene: TRBJ2-3; v_gene: TRBV5-8; CDR3aa: CASSPWTGDTDTQYF
j_gene: TRBJ2-7; v_gene: TRBV7-8; CDR3aa: CASSMSTSGYRSYEQYF
j_gene: TRBJ1-2; v_gene: TRBV11-2; CDR3aa: CASSLVSANYGYTF
j_gene: TRBJ2-1; v_gene: TRBV10-3; CDR3aa: CAISESLYNEQFF
j_gene: TRBJ2-7; v_gene: TRBV7-8; CDR3aa: CASSLVQGSSYEQYF
j_gene: TRBJ1-5; v_gene: TRBV5-5; CDR3aa: CASSLRESNQPQHF
j_gene: TRBJ1-6; v_gene: TRBV6-6; CDR3aa: CASSQSSGTGNNSPLHF
j_gene: TRBJ1-6; v_gene: TRBV7-9; CDR3aa: CASSSGQGVSYNSPLHF
j_gene: TRBJ2-1; v_gene: TRBV18; CDR3aa: CASSPWTGSNNEQFF
j_gene: TRBJ1-5; v_gene: TRBV24-1; CDR3aa: CATSDSGTGVYSNQPQHF
j_gene: TRBJ2-5; v_gene: TRBV5-6; CDR3aa: CASSHGTPKETQYF
j_gene: TRBJ2-7; v_gene: TRBV7-8; CDR3aa: CASSPWDSPYEQYF
j_gene: TRBJ2-2; v_gene: TRBV6-5; CDR3aa: CASSSGQGDGELFF
j_gene: TRBJ1-6; v_gene: TRBV7-8; CDR3aa: CASSFSTDSPLHF
j_gene: TRBJ2-7; v_gene: TRBV11-2; CDR3aa: CASSLDNRGYYEQYF
j_gene: TRBJ2-1; v_gene: TRBV6-4; CDR3aa: CASSSSGGLSYNEQFF
j_gene: TRBJ2-5; v_gene: TRBV5-1; CDR3aa: CASSPSQGSETQYF
j_gene: TRBJ1-1; v_gene: TRBV10-3; CDR3aa: CASTGPQNTEAFF
j_gene: TRBJ2-4; v_gene: TRBV12-3/TRBV12-4; CDR3aa: CASSFGAGGIQYF